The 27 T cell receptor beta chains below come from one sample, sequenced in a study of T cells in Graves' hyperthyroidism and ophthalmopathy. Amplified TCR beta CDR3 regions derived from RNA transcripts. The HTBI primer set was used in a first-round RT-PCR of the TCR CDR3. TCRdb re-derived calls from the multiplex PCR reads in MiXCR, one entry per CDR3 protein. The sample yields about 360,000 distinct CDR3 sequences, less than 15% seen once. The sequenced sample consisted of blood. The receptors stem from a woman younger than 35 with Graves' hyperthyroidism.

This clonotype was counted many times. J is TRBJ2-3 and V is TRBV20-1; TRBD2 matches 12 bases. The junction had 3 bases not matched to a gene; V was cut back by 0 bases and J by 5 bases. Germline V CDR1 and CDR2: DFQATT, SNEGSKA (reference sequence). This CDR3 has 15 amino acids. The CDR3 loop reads CSARETSGGGDTQYF. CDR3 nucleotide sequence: TGCAGTGCTAGAGAGACTAGCGGGGGAGGAGATACGCAGTATTTT.

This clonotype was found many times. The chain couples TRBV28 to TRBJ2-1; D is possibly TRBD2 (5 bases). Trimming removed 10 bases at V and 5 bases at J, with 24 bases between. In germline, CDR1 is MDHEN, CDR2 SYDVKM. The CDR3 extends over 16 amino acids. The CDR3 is CATQMVGELLDNEQFF. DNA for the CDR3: TGTGCCACTCAAATGGTGGGAGAGCTCCTTGACAATGAGCAGTTCTTC. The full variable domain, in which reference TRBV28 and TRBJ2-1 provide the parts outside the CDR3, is DVKVTQSSRYLVKRTGEKVFLECVQDMDHENMFWYRQDPGLGLRLIYFSYDVKMKEKGDIPEGYSVSREKKERFSLILESASTNQTSMYLCATQMVGELLDNEQFFGPGTRLTVL.

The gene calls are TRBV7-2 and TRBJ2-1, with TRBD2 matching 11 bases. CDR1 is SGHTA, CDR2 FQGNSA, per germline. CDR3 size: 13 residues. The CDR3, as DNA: TGTGCGACGGGACTAGCGGTCTACAATGAGCAGTTCTTC. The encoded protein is CATGLAVYNEQFF.

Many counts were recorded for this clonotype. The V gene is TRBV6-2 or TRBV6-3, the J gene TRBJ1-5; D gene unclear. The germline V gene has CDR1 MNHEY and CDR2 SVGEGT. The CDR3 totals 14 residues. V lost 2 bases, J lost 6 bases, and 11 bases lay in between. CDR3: CASSYRRALQPQHF. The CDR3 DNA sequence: TGTGCCAGCAGTTACAGGCGGGCACTTCAGCCCCAGCATTTT.

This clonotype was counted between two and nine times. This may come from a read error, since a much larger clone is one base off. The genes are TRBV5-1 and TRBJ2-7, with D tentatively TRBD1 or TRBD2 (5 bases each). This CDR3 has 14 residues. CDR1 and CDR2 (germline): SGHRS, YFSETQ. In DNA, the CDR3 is TGCGCCGGCAGCCGGGACGTCGAGCTCTACGAGCAGTACTTC. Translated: CAGSRDVELYEQYF. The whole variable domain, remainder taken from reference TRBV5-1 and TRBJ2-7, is KAGVTQTPRYLIKTRGQQVTLSCSPISGHRSVSWYQQTPGQGLQFLFEYFSETQRNKGNFPGRFSGRQFSNSRSEMNVSTLELGDSALYLCAGSRDVELYEQYFGPGTRLTVT.

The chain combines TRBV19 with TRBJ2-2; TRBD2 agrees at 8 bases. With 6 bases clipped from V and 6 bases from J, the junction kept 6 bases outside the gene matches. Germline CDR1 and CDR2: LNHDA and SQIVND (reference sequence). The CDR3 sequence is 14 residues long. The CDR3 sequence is CASRSIAGSGELFF. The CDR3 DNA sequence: TGTGCCAGTAGAAGTATAGCGGGGTCCGGGGAGCTGTTTTTT.

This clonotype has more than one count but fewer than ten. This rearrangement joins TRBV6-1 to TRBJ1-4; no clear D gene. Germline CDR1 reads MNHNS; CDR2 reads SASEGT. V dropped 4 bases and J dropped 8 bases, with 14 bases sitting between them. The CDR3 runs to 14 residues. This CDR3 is CASSAGRSIEKLFF. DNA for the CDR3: TGTGCCAGCAGTGCCGGGCGCTCAATCGAAAAACTGTTTTTT.

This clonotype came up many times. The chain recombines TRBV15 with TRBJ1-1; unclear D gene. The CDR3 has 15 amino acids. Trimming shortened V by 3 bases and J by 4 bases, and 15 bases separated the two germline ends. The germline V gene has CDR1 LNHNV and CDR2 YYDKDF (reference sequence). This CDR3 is CATSSPMGGGTEAFF. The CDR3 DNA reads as TGTGCCACCAGCAGTCCTATGGGTGGAGGCACTGAAGCTTTCTTT.

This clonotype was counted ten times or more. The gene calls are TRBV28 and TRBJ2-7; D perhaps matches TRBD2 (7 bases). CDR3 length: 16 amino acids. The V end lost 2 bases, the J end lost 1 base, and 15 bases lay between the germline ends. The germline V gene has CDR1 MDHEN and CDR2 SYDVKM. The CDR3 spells CASSLASRGGSYEQYF. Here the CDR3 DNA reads TGTGCCAGCAGTTTAGCTTCCAGGGGAGGGTCCTACGAGCAGTACTTC. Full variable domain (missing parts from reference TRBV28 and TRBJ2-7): DVKVTQSSRYLVKRTGEKVFLECVQDMDHENMFWYRQDPGLGLRLIYFSYDVKMKEKGDIPEGYSVSREKKERFSLILESASTNQTSMYLCASSLASRGGSYEQYFGPGTRLTVT.

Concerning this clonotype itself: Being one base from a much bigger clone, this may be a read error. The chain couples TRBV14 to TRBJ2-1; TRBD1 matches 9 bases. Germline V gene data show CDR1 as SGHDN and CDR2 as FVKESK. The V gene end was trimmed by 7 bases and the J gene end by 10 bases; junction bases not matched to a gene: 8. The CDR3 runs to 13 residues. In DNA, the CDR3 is TGTGCCAGCACCCCACAGGGGGCAGGAGAGCAGTTCTTC. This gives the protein CASTPQGAGEQFF.

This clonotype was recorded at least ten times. As DNA, the CDR3 is TGTGCCAGCAGTTTAGACGGCCCCTACGAGCAGTACTTC. It encodes CASSLDGPYEQYF. The chain has TRBV27 and TRBJ2-7; D call uncertain. CDR3 length: 13 residues. Looked up from germline, CDR1 is MNHEY and CDR2 is SMNVEV (reference sequence). The V and J ends lost 2 bases and 2 bases respectively, with 7 bases between them.

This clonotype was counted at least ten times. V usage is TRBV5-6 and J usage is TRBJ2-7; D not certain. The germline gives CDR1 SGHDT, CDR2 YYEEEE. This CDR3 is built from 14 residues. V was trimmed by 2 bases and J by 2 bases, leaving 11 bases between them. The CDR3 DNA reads TGTGCCAGCAGCTTAAAAGTTAGGGCCTACGAGCAGTACTTC. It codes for CASSLKVRAYEQYF. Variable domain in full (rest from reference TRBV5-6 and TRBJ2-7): DAGVTQSPTHLIKTRGQQVTLRCSPKSGHDTVSWYQQALGQGPQFIFQYYEEEERQRGNFPDRFSGHQFPNYSSELNVNALLLGDSALYLCASSLKVRAYEQYFGPGTRLTVT.

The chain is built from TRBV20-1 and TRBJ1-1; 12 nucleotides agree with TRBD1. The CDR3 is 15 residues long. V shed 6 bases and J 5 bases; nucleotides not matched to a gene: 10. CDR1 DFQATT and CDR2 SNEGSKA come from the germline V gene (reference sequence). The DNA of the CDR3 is TGCAGTGCGGATCCGGGGACAGGGGGCCGGACTGAAGCTTTCTTT. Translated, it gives CSADPGTGGRTEAFF.

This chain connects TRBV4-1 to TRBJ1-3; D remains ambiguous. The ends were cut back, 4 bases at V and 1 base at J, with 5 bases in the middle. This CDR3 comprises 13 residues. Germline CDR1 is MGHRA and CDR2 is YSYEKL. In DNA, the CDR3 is TGCGCCAGCAGCCCGCCATCTGGAAACACCATATATTTT. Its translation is CASSPPSGNTIYF.

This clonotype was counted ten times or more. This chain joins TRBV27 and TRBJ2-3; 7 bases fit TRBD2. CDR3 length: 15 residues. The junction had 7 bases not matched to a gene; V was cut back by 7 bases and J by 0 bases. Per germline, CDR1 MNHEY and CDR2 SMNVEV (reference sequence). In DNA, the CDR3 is TGTGCCAGCATTTTGAGGCGGGGGAGCACAGATACGCAGTATTTT. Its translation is CASILRRGSTDTQYF.

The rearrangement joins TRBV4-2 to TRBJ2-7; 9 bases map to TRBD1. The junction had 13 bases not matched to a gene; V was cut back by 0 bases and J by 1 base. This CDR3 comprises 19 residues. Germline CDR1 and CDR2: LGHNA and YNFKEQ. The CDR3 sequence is CASSQDWGQGRILSYEQYF. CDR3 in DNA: TGTGCCAGCAGCCAAGATTGGGGACAGGGTAGGATTTTATCCTACGAGCAGTACTTC.

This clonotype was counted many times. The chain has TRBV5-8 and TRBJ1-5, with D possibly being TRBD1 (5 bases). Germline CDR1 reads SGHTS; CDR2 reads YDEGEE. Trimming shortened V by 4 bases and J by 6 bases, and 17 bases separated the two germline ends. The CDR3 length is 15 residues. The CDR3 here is CASSPGHMTIQPQHF. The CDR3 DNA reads TGTGCCAGCAGCCCCGGACATATGACTATTCAGCCCCAGCATTTT.

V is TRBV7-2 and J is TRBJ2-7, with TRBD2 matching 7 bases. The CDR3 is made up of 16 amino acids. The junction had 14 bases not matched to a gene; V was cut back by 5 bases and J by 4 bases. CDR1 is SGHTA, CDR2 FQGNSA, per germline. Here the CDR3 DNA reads TGTGCCAGCAGCCAAGATTTCGGGACGGGACTATACGAGCAGTACTTC. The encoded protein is CASSQDFGTGLYEQYF.

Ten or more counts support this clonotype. CDR3 amino acids: CASSPESASYTEAFF. CDR3 in DNA: TGTGCCAGCAGCCCTGAATCCGCTTCCTACACTGAAGCTTTCTTT. The chain uses TRBV7-2 and TRBJ1-1; D is unclear. V lost 5 bases and J 3 bases, leaving 16 bases between the germline ends. CDR1 is SGHTA and CDR2 is FQGNSA in the germline V gene. CDR3 size: 15 residues. Supplemented by reference TRBV7-2 and TRBJ1-1, the full variable domain reads GAGVSQSPSNKVTEKGKDVELRCDPISGHTALYWYRQSLGQGLEFLIYFQGNSAPDKSGLPSDRFSAERTGGSVSTLTIQRTQQEDSAVYLCASSPESASYTEAFFGQGTRLTVV.

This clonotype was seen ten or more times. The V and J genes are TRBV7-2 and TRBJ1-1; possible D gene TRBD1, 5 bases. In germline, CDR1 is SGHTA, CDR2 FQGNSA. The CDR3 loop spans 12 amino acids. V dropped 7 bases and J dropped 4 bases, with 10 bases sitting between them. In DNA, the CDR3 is TGTGCCAGCAACCCCGGGGGCACTGAAGCTTTCTTT. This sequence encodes CASNPGGTEAFF.

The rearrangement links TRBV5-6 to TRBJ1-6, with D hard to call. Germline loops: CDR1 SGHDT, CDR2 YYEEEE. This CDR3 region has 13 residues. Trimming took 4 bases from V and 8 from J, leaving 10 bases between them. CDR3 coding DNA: TGTGCCAGCAGCGAAGGGCGGTATTCACCCCTCCACTTT. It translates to CASSEGRYSPLHF.

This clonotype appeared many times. The CDR3 spells CASSFFTGANVLTF. The CDR3 DNA reads as TGTGCCAGCAGCTTCTTCACTGGGGCCAACGTCCTGACTTTC. The chain carries TRBV11-2 and TRBJ2-6; no clear D. From germline, CDR1 is SGHAT and CDR2 FQNNGV. The V end lost 3 bases, the J end lost 2 bases, and 5 bases lay between the germline ends. The CDR3 sequence is 14 residues long.

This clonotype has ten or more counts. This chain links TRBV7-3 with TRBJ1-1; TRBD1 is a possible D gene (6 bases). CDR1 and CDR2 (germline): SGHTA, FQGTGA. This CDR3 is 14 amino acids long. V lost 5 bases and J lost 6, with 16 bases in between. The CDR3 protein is CASSANRGGSEAFF. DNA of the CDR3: TGTGCCAGCAGCGCCAATCGCGGGGGCTCTGAAGCTTTCTTT.

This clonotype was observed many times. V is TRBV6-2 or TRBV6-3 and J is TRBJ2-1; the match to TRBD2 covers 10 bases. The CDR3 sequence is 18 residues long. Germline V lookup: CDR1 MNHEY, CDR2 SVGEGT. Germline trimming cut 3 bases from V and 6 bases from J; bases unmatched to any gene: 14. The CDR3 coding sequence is TGTGCCAGCAGTTATCAACCCCTTCTAGCGGGAGAACCCAATGAGCAGTTCTTC. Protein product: CASSYQPLLAGEPNEQFF.

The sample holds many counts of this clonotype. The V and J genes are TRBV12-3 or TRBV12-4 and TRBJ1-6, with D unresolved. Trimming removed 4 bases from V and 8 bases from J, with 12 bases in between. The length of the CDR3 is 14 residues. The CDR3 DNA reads TGTGCCAGCAGTTCCGCCGAGGCTTATTCACCCCTCCACTTT. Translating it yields CASSSAEAYSPLHF.

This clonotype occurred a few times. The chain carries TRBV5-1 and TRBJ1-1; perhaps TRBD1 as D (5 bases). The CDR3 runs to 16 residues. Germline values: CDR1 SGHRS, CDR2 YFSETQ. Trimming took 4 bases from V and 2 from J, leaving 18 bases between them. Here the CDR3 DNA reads TGCGCCAGCAGCGCTTCGCCCCGGACACTAAACACTGAAGCTTTCTTT. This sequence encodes CASSASPRTLNTEAFF.

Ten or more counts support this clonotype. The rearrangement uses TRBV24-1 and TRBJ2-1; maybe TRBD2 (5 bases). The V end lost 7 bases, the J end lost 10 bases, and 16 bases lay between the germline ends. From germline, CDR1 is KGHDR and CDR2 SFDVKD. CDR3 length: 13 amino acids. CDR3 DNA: TGTGCCACCAGGAGCCAATCAAGGGAGGAGCAGTTCTTC. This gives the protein CATRSQSREEQFF.